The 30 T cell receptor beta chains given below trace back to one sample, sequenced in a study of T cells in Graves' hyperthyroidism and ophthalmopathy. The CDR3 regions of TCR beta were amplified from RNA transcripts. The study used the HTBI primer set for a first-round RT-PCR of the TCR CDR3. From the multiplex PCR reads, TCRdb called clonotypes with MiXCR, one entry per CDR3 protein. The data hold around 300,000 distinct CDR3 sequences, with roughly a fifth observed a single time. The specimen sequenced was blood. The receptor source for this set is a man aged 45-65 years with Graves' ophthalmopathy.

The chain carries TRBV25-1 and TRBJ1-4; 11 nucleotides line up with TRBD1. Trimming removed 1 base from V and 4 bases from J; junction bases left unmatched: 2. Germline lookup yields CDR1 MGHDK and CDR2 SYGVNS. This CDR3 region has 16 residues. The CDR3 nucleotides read TGTGCCAGCAGTGAATGGGGACAGGGGGGTAATGAAAAACTGTTTTTT. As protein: CASSEWGQGGNEKLFF.

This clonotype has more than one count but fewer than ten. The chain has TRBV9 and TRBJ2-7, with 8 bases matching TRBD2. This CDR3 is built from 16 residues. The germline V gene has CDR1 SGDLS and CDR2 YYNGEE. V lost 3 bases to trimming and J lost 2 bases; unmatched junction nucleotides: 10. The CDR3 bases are TGTGCCAGCAGCGCCCACCTAACTAGCGGAGCCTACGAGCAGTACTTC. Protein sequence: CASSAHLTSGAYEQYF.

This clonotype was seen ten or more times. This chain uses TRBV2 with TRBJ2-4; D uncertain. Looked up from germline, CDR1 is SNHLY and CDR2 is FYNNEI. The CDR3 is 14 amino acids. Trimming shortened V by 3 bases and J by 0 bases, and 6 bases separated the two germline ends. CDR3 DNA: TGTGCCAGCAGTGATGTGGGAGCCAAAAACATTCAGTACTTC. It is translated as CASSDVGAKNIQYF.

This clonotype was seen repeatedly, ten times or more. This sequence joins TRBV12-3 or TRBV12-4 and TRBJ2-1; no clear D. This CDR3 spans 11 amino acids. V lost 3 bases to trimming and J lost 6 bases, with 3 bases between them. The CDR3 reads CASSFGNEQFF. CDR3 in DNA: TGTGCCAGCAGTTTTGGCAATGAGCAGTTCTTC.

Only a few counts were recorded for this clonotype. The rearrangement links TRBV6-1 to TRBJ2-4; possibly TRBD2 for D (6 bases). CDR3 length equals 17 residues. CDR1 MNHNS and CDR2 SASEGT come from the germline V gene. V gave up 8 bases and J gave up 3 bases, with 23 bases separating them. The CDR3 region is CASVPRGIGLGKNIQYF. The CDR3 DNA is TGTGCCAGCGTCCCGCGGGGTATTGGATTAGGCAAAAACATTCAGTACTTC.

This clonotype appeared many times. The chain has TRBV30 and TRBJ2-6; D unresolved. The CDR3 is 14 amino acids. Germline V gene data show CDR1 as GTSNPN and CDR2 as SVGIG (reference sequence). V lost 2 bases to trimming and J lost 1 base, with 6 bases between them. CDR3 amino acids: CAWSKGSGANVLTF. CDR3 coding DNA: TGTGCCTGGAGTAAAGGTTCTGGGGCCAACGTCCTGACTTTC.

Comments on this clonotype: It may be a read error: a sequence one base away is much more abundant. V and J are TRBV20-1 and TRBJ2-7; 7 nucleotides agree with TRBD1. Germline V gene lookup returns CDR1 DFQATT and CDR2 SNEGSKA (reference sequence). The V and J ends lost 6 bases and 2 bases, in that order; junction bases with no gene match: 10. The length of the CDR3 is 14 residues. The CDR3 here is CSAAGTEKTYEQYF. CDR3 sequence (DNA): TGCAGTGCCGCCGGGACAGAGAAAACCTACGAGCAGTACTTC.

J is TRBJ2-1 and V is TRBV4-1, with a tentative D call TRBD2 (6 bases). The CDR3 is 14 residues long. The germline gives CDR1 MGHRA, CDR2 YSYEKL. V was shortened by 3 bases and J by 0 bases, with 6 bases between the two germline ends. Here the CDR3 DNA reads TGCGCCAGCAGCCAGCGGGGCTCCTACAATGAGCAGTTCTTC. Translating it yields CASSQRGSYNEQFF.

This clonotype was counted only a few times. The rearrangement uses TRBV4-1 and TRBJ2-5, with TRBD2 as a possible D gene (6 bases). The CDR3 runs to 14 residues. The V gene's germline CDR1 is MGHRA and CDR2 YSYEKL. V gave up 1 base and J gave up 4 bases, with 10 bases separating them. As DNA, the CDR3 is TGCGCCAGCAGCCAAGTAGGAGCGGGAGAGACCCAGTACTTC. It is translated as CASSQVGAGETQYF.

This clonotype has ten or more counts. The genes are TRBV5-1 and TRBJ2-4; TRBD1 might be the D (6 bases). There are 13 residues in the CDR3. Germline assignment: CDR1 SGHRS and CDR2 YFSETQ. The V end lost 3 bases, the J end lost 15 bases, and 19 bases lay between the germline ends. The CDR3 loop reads CASSWEPRDIRYF. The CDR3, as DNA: TGCGCCAGCAGCTGGGAACCTAGGGACATAAGGTACTTC.

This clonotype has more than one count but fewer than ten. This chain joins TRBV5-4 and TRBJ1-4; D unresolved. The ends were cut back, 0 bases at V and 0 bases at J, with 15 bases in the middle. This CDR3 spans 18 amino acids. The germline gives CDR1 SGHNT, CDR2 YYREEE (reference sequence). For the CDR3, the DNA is TGTGCCAGCAGCTTGGACGGGATAGGAGATACAACTAATGAAAAACTGTTTTTT. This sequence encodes CASSLDGIGDTTNEKLFF.

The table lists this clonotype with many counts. CDR3 sequence: CASSPPGRNSNQPQHF. CDR3 coding DNA: TGTGCCAGCAGCCCCCCGGGACGGAATAGCAATCAGCCCCAGCATTTT. The V and J genes are TRBV7-9 and TRBJ1-5, with a tentative D call TRBD1 (5 bases). Trimming took 5 bases from V and 0 from J, leaving 14 bases between them. The germline gives CDR1 SEHNR, CDR2 FQNEAQ (reference sequence). This CDR3 comprises 16 residues.

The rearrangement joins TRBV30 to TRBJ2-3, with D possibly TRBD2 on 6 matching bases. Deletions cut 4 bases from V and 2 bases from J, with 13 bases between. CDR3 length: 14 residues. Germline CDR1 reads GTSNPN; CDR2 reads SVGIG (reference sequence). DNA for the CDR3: TGTGCCTGGAAGGCGGGGACCCTCACAGATACGCAGTATTTT. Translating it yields CAWKAGTLTDTQYF.

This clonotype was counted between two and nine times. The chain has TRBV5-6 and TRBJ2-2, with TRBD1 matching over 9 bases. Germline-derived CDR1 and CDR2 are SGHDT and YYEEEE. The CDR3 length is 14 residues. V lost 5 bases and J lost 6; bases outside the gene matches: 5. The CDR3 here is CASSRDRAAGELFF. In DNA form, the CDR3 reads TGTGCCAGCAGTCGGGACAGGGCGGCCGGGGAGCTGTTTTTT.

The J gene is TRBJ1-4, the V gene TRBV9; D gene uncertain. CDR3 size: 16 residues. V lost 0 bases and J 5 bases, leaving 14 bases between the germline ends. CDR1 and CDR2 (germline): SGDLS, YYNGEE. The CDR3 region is CASSVALSGPNEKLFF. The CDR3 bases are TGTGCCAGCAGCGTAGCCCTCTCGGGCCCCAATGAAAAACTGTTTTTT.

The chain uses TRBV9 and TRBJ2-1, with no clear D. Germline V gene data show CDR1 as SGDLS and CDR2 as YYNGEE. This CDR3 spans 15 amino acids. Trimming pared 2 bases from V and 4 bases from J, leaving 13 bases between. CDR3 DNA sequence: TGTGCCAGCAGCGTTAGGACGGGCGATTACAATGAGCAGTTCTTC. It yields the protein CASSVRTGDYNEQFF.

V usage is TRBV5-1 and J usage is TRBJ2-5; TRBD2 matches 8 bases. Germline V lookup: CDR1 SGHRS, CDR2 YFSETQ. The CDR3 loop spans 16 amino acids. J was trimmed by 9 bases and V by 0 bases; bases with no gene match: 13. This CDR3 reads CASSLGYGTRGRSQYF. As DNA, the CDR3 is TGCGCCAGCAGCTTGGGATACGGGACTAGGGGGAGGTCCCAGTACTTC.

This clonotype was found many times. The CDR3 region has the DNA TGTGCCAGCAGTTACTCGAGGTCCTCCTACGAGCAGTACTTC. This gives the protein CASSYSRSSYEQYF. The rearrangement links TRBV6-5 to TRBJ2-7, with D unclear. CDR3 length equals 14 residues. Germline loops: CDR1 MNHEY, CDR2 SVGAGI. V lost 0 bases and J lost 0, with 6 bases in between.

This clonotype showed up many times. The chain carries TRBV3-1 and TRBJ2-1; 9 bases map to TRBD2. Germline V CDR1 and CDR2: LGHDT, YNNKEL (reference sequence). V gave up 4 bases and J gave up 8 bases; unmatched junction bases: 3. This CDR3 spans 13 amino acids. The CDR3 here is CASSRSGSDEQFF. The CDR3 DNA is TGTGCCAGCAGCCGTAGCGGGAGTGATGAGCAGTTCTTC.

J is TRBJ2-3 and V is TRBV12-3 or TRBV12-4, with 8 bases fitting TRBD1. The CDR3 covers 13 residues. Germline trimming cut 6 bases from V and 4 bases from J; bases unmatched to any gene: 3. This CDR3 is CASRTGVADTQYF. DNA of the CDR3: TGTGCCAGCAGGACAGGGGTGGCAGATACGCAGTATTTT.

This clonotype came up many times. The CDR3 DNA follows: TGTGCCAGCAGCCAGTTAGCGGGCTACGAGCAGTACTTC. Amino acid sequence: CASSQLAGYEQYF. The rearrangement joins TRBV7-2 to TRBJ2-7; 7 nucleotides align to TRBD2. Germline loops: CDR1 SGHTA, CDR2 FQGNSA. After removal of 5 bases from V and 3 bases from J, the junction contained 4 bases not matched to a gene. This CDR3 is built from 13 residues.

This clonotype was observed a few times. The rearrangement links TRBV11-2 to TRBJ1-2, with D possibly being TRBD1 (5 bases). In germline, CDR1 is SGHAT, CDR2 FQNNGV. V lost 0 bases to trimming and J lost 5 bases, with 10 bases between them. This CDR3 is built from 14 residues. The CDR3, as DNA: TGTGCCAGCAGCTTAGATACGTCAGGGTATGGCTACACCTTC. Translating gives CASSLDTSGYGYTF.

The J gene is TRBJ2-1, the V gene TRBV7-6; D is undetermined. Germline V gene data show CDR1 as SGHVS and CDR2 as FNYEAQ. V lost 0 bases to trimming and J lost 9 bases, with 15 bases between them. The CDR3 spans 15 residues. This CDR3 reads CASSLAYGDQVEQFF. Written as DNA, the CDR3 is TGTGCCAGCAGCTTAGCGTACGGTGACCAAGTTGAGCAGTTCTTC. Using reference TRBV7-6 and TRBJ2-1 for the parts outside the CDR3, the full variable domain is GAGVSQSPRYKVTKRGQDVALRCDPISGHVSLYWYRQALGQGPEFLTYFNYEAQQDKSGLPNDRFSAERPEGSISTLTIQRTEQRDSAMYRCASSLAYGDQVEQFFGPGTRLTVL.

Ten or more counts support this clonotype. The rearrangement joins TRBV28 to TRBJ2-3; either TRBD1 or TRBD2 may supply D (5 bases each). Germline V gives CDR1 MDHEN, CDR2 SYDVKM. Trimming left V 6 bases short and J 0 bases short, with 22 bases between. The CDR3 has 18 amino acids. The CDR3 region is CASRTGTPGPTSTDTQYF. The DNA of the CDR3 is TGTGCCAGCAGAACCGGGACCCCGGGTCCAACTAGCACAGATACGCAGTATTTT. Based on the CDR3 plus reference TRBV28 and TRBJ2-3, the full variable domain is DVKVTQSSRYLVKRTGEKVFLECVQDMDHENMFWYRQDPGLGLRLIYFSYDVKMKEKGDIPEGYSVSREKKERFSLILESASTNQTSMYLCASRTGTPGPTSTDTQYFGPGTRLTVL.

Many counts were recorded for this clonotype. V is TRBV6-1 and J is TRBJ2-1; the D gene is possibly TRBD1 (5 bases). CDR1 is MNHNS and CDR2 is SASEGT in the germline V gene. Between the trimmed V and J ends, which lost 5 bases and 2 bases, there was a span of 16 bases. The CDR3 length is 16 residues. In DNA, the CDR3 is TGTGCCAGCAGTTACCCAATGGCAGGGACCTACAATGAGCAGTTCTTC. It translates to CASSYPMAGTYNEQFF.

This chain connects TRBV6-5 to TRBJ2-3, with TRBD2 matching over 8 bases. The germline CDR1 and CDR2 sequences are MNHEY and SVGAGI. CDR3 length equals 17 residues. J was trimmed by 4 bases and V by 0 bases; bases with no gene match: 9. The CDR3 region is CASSYSGLAGGSDTQYF. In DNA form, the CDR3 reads TGTGCCAGCAGTTACTCAGGGCTAGCGGGCGGATCAGATACGCAGTATTTT.

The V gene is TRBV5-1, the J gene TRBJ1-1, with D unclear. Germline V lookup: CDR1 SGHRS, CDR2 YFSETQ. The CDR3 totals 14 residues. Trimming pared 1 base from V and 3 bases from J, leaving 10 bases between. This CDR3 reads CASSLNGGDTEAFF. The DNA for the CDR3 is TGCGCCAGCAGCTTGAATGGAGGTGACACTGAAGCTTTCTTT.

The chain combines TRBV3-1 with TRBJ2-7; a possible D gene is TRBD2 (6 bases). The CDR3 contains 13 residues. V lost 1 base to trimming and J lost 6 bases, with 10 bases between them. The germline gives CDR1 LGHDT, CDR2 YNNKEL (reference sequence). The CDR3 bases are TGTGCCAGCAGCCAAGGGAGGGGAAGCGAGCAGTACTTC. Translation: CASSQGRGSEQYF.

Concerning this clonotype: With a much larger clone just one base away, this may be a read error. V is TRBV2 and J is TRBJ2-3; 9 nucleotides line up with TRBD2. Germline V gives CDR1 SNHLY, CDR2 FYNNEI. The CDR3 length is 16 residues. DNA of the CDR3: TGTGCCAGCAGTGAAAAGTTAGCGGGAGTCACAGATACGGAGTATTTT. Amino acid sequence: CASSEKLAGVTDTEYF.

The CDR3 protein is CASSSPDAYEQYF. The CDR3, as DNA: TGTGCCAGCAGTTCCCCGGACGCCTACGAGCAGTACTTC. The chain joins TRBV2 to TRBJ2-7; D gene ambiguous. V lost 5 bases, J lost 2 bases, and 10 bases lay in between. This CDR3 contains 13 residues. Germline-derived CDR1 and CDR2 are SNHLY and FYNNEI.